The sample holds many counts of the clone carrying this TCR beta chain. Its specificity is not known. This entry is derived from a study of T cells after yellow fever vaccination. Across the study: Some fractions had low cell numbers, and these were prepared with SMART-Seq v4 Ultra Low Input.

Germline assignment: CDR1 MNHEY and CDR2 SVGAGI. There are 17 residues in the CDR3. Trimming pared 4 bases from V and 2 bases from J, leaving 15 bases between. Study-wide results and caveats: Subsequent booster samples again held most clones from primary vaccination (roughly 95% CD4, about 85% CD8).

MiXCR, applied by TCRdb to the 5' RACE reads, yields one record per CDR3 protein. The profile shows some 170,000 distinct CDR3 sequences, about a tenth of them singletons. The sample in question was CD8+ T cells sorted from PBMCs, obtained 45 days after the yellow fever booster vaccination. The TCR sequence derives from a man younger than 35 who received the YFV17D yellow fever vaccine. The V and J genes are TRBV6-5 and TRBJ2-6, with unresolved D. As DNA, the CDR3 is TGTGCCAGCAGTTTACAACCCCAGTTAACTGGGGCCAACGTCCTGACTTTC. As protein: CASSLQPQLTGANVLTF.